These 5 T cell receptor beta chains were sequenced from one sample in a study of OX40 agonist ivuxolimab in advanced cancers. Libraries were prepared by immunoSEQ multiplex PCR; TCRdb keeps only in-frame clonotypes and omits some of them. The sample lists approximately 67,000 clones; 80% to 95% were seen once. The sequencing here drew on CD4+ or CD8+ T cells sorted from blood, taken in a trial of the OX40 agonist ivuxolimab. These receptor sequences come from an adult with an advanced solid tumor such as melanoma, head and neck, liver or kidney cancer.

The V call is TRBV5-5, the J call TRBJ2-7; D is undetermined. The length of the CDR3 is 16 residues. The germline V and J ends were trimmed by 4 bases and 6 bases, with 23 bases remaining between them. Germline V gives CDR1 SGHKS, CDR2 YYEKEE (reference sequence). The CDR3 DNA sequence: TGTGCCAGCAGCGCGTCCACTTTCGGCTTGGCCAGCGAGCAGTACTTC. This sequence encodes CASSASTFGLASEQYF. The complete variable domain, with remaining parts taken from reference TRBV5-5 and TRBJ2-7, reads DAGVTQSPTHLIKTRGQQVTLRCSPISGHKSVSWYQQVLGQGPQFIFQYYEKEERGRGNFPDRFSARQFPNYSSELNVNALLLGDSALYLCASSASTFGLASEQYFGPGTRLTVT.

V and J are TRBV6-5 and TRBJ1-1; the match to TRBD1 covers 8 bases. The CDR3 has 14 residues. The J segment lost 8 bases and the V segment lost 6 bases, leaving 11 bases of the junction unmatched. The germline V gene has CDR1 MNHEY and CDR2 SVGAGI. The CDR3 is CASSRTGNNVEAFF. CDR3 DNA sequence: TGTGCCAGCAGCAGGACAGGGAATAATGTAGAAGCTTTCTTT.

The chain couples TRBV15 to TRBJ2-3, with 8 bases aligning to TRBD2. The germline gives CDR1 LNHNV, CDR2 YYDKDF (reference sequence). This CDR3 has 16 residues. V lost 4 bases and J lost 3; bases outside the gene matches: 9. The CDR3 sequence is CATSMGNGGATDTQYF. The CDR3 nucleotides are TGTGCCACCAGCATGGGTAACGGGGGGGCTACAGATACGCAGTATTTT.

The CDR3 loop is CASTREDSRDEQFF. In nucleotides, the CDR3 is TGTGCCAGCACCCGCGAGGACTCCCGAGATGAGCAGTTCTTC. The chain is built from TRBV28 and TRBJ2-1; tentative D call: TRBD2 (5 bases). The CDR3 consists of 14 residues. The ends were cut back, 7 bases at V and 8 bases at J, with 18 bases in the middle. Germline V gene data show CDR1 as MDHEN and CDR2 as SYDVKM.

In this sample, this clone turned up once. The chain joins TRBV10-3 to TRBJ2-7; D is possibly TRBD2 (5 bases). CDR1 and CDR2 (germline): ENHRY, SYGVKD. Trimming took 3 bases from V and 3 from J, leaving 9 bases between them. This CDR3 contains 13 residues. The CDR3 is CAISEIGGYEQYF. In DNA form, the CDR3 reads TGTGCCATCAGTGAAATCGGAGGCTACGAGCAGTACTTC.